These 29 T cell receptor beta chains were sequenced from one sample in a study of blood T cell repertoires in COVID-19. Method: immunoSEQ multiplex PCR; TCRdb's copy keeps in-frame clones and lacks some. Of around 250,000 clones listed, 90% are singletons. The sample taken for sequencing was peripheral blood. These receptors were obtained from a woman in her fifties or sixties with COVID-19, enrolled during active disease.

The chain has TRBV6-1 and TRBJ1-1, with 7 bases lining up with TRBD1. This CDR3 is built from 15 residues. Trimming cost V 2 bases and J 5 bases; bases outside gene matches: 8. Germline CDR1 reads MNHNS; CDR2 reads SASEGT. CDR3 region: CASSELGSTGTEAFF. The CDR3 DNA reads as TGTGCCAGCAGTGAATTGGGCTCGACAGGGACTGAAGCTTTCTTT.

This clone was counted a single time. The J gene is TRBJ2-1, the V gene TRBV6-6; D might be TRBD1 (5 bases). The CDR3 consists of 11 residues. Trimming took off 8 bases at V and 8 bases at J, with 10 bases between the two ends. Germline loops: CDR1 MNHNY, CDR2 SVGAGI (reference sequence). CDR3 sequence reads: CASRQGHEQFF. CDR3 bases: TGTGCCAGCCGGCAGGGCCATGAGCAGTTCTTC.

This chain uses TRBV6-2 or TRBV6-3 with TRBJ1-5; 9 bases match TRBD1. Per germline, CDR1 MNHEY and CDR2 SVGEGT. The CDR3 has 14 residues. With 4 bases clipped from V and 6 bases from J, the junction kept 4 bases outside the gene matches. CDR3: CASSFTGGVQPQHF. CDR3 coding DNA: TGTGCCAGCAGTTTTACAGGGGGCGTTCAGCCCCAGCATTTT.

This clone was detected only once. CDR3 region: CASSGAWTGHTEAFF. The CDR3 DNA reads TGTGCCAGCAGTGGAGCTTGGACAGGGCACACTGAAGCTTTCTTT. The chain couples TRBV6-1 to TRBJ1-1, with 8 bases that match TRBD1. The CDR3 has 15 residues. CDR1 and CDR2 (germline): MNHNS, SASEGT. Unmatched junction bases numbered 7, after V lost 4 bases and J lost 3 bases.

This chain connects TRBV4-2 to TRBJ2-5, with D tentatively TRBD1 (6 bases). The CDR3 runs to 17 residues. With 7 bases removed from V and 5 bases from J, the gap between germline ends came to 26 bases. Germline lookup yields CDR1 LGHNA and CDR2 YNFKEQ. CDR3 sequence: CASNKLGGAGDVETQYF. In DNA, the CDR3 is TGTGCCAGCAACAAACTCGGTGGGGCAGGGGATGTTGAGACCCAGTACTTC.

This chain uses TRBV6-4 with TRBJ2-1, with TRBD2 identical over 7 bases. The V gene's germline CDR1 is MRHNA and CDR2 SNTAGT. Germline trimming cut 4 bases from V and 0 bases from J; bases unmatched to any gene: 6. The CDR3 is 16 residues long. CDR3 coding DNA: TGTGCCAGCAGTGGGGAGGGTTCTTTCTCCTACAATGAGCAGTTCTTC. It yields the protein CASSGEGSFSYNEQFF.

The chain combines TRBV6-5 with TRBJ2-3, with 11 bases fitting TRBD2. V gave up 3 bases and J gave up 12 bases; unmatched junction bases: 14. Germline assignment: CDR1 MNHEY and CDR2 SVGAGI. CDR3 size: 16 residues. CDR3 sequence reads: CASSYSGGARRSPQYF. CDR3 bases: TGTGCCAGCAGTTATAGCGGGGGGGCCCGGAGATCTCCACAGTATTTT.

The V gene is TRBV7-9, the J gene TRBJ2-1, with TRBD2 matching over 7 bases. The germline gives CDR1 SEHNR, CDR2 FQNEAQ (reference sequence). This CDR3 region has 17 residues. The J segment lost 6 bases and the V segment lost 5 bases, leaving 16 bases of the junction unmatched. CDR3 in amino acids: CASSTASWGGLINEQFF. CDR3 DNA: TGTGCCAGCAGCACCGCCTCTTGGGGGGGACTTATCAATGAGCAGTTCTTC.

The CDR3 nucleotides read TGTGCCAGCACCTTGCGTTTTACGGATGGCTACACCTTC. Amino acids: CASTLRFTDGYTF. The chain uses TRBV6-5 and TRBJ1-2; the D is unclear. CDR1 and CDR2 (germline): MNHEY, SVGAGI. Trimming stripped 7 bases from V and 6 bases from J, with 15 bases between. CDR3 size: 13 residues.

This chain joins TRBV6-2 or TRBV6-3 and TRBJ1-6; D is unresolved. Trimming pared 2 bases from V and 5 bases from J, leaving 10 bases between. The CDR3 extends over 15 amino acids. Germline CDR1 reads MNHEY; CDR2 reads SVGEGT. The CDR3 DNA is TGTGCCAGCAGTTACAAGGGAGGTCATAATTCACCCCTCCACTTT. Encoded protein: CASSYKGGHNSPLHF.

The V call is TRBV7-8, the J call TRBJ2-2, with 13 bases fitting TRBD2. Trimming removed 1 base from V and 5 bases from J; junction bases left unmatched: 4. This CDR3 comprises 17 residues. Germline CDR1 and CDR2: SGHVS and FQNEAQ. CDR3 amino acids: CASSLVGTSGVTGELFF. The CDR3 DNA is TGTGCCAGCAGCTTAGTGGGGACTAGCGGGGTTACCGGGGAGCTGTTTTTT.

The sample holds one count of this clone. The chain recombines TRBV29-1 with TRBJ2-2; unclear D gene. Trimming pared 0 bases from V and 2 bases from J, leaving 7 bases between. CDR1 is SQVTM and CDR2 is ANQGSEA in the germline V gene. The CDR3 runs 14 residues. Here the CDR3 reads CSVEDTRNTGELFF. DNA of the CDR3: TGCAGCGTTGAAGATACTCGAAACACCGGGGAGCTGTTTTTT.

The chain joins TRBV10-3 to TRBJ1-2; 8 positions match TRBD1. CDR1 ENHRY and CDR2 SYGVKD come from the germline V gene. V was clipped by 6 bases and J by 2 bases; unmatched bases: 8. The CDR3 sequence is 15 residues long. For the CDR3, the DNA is TGTGCCATCAGGGGTGGGACAGGCCAGAACTATGGCTACACCTTC. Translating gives CAIRGGTGQNYGYTF.

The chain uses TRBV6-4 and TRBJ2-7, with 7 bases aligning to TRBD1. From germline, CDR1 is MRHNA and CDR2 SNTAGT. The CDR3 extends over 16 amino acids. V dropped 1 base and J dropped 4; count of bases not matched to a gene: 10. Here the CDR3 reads CASSDLPLGQSYEQYF. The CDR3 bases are TGTGCCAGCAGTGACTTACCCTTGGGACAGTCTTACGAGCAGTACTTC.

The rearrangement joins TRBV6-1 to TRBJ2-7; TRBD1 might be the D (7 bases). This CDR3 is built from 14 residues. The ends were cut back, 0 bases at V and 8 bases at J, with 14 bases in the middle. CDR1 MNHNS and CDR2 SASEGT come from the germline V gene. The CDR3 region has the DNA TGTGCCAGCAGTGAAGCTGGCGGGACAGTCAAGCAGTACTTC. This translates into CASSEAGGTVKQYF.

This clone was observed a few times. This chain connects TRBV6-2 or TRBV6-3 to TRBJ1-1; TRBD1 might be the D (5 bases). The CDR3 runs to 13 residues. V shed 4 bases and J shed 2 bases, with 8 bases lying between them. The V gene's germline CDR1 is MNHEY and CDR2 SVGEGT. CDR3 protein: CASSSQDNTEAFF. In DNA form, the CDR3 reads TGTGCCAGCAGTTCACAGGACAACACTGAAGCTTTCTTT.

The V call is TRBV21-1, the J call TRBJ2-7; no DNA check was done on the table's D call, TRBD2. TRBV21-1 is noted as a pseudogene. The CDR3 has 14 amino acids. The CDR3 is CASSKVLGVLEQYF. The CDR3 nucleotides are TGTGCCAGCAGCAAAGTGCTGGGAGTCCTTGAGCAGTACTTC.

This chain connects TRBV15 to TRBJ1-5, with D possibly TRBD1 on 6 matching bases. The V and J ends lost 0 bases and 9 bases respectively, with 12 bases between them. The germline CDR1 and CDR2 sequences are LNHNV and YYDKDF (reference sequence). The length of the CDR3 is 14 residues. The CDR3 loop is CATSREGHSGPQHF. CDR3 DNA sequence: TGTGCCACCAGCAGAGAGGGACACAGCGGGCCCCAGCATTTT.

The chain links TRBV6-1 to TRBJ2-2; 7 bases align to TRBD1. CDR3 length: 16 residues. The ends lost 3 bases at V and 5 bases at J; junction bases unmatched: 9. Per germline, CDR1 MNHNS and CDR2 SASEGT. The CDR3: CASSDTQGVTTGELFF. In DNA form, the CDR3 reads TGTGCCAGCAGTGATACCCAGGGGGTAACGACCGGGGAGCTGTTTTTT.

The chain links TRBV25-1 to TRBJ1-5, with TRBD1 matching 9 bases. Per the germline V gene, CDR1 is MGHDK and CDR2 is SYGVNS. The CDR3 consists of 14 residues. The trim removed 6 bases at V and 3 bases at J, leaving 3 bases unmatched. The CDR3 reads CASRGTGFNQPQHF. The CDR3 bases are TGTGCCAGCAGGGGGACAGGGTTCAATCAGCCCCAGCATTTT.

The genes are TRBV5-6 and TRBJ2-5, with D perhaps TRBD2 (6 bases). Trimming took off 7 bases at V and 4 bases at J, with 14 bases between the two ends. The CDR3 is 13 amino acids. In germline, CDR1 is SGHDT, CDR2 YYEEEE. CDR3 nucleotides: TGTGCCAGCGACCGCCGGGGGTCAGAGACCCAGTACTTC. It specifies CASDRRGSETQYF.

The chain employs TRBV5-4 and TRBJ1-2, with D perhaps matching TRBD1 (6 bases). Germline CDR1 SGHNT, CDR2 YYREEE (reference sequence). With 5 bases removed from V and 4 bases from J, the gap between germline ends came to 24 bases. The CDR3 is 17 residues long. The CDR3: CASSRTFGPGEGYGYTF. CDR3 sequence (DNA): TGTGCCAGCAGTCGTACTTTTGGTCCAGGGGAGGGCTATGGCTACACCTTC.

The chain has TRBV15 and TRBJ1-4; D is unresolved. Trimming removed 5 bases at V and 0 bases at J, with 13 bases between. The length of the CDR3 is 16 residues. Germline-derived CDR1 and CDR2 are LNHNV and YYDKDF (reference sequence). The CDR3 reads CATSSEGSATNEKLFF. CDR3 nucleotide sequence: TGTGCCACCAGCTCGGAGGGTAGCGCAACTAATGAAAAACTGTTTTTT. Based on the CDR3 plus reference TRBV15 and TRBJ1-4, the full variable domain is DAMVIQNPRYQVTQFGKPVTLSCSQTLNHNVMYWYQQKSSQAPKLLFHYYDKDFNNEADTPDNFQSRRPNTSFCFLDIRSPGLGDTAMYLCATSSEGSATNEKLFFGSGTQLSVL.

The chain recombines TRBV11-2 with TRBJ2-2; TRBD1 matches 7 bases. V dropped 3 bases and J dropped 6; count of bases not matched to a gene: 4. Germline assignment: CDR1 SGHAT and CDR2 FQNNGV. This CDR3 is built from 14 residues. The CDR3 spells CASSLAQGSGELFF. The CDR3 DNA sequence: TGTGCCAGCAGCTTGGCACAGGGGTCCGGGGAGCTGTTTTTT.

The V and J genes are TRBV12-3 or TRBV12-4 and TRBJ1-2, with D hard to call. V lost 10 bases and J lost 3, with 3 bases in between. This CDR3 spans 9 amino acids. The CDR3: CATDYGYTF. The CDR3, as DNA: TGTGCCACCGACTATGGCTACACCTTC.

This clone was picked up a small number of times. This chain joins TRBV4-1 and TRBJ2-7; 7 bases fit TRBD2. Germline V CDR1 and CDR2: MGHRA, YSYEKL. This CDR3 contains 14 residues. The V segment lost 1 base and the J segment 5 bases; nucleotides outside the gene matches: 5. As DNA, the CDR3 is TGCGCCAGCAGCCAAGGGACGGGAGGCGACGAGCAGTACTTC. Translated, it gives CASSQGTGGDEQYF.

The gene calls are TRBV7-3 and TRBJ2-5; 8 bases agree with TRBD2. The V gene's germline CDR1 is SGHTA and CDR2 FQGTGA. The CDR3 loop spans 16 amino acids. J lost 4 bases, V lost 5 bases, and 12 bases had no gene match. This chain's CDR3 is CASSPSRGAVGETQYF. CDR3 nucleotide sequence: TGTGCCAGCAGCCCCTCGCGGGGGGCCGTAGGAGAGACCCAGTACTTC.

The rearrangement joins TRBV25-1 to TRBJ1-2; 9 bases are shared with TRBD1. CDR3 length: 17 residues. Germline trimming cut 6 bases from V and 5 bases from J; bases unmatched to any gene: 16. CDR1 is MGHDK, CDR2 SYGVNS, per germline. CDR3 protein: CASRGSGQGLTRYGYTF. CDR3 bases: TGTGCCAGCAGGGGATCGGGACAGGGTTTGACGAGGTATGGCTACACCTTC.

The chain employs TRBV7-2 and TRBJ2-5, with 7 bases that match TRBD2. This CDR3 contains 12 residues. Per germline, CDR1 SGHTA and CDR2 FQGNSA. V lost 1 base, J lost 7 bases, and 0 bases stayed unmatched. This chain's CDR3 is CASSLGGGTQYF. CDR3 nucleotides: TGTGCCAGCAGCTTAGGGGGGGGGACCCAGTACTTC. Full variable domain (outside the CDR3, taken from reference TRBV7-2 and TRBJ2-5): GAGVSQSPSNKVTEKGKDVELRCDPISGHTALYWYRQSLGQGLEFLIYFQGNSAPDKSGLPSDRFSAERTGGSVSTLTIQRTQQEDSAVYLCASSLGGGTQYFGPGTRLLVL.